This record covers a single T cell receptor (beta chain). Its antigen is as yet unknown. Produced via immunoSEQ multiplex PCR; TCRdb's table is partial and in-frame only. The sample has roughly 200,000 clones; more than 65% are singletons. The sample comes from a study of cytomegalovirus exposure and HLA in healthy donors. Study-level findings and limits: Cytomegalovirus status was reportedly diagnosed by the classifier with high specificity and sensitivity.

Germline V gives CDR1 WNHNN, CDR2 SYGVQD (reference sequence). Trimming pared 2 bases from V and 7 bases from J, leaving 8 bases between. The CDR3 runs to 13 residues. The genes are TRBV10-1 and TRBJ1-4; unclear D gene. The receptor was isolated from a woman aged 18-30 years in good health and CMV-seropositive. The sample comprised PBMCs. The CDR3 protein is CASSENSGEKLFF. The CDR3 nucleotides are TGCGCCAGCAGTGAGAACAGCGGTGAAAAACTGTTTTTT.